Here is one T cell receptor beta chain with its context. Its target is unknown. Positive CCR7 selection of CD45RO-negative cells yielded the naive CD8 cells, and terminally differentiated effector memory CD45RA+ cells were excluded. Sequenced by immunoSEQ multiplex PCR; TCRdb stores in-frame clones only, minus some. Among 550,000 to 750,000 clones listed, just over 90% were seen once. Germline assignment: CDR1 SQVTM and CDR2 ANQGSEA. V lost 7 bases and J 5 bases, leaving 11 bases between the germline ends. The CDR3 consists of 11 residues. These data originate in a study of shared clonotypes between healthy human individuals. Study observations and caveats: Among non-shared clonotypes, generation probabilities were lower than among those shared by all four donors.

This receptor was identified in a man aged 25 to 40 in good health. This sequence joins TRBV29-1 and TRBJ2-5, with a tentative D call TRBD1 (6 bases). Sequenced material: naive CD8+ T cells sorted from blood. CDR3 nucleotides: TGCAGCGCACAGGGCCCGGAGACCCAGTACTTC. Its translation: CSAQGPETQYF.